The entry below gives a single T cell receptor beta chain sequence along with its context. The CDR3 loop spans 13 amino acids. Germline assignment: CDR1 SGHAT and CDR2 FQNNGV. The V end was cut by 6 bases, the J end by 4 bases, with 12 bases between. Clones were sequenced by immunoSEQ multiplex PCR, and TCRdb holds only the in-frame ones, with some missing. The sample contains 56,000 or so clones, roughly 80% of which appear only once. The sample is drawn from a study of T cell responses to AZD1222 COVID-19 vaccine. Material: peripheral blood, obtained 28 days after the second AZD1222 dose. This receptor was taken from an adult who received the AZD1222 COVID-19 vaccine. This chain links TRBV11-2 with TRBJ1-2; a weak D match, TRBD1 (5 bases). CDR3 nucleotides: TGTGCCAGCAGTCCGGGACTCAGCTATGGCTACACCTTC. It encodes CASSPGLSYGYTF.